This TCR beta chain was retrieved from a study of T cells after yellow fever vaccination. In germline, CDR1 is SQVTM, CDR2 ANQGSEA. The germline V and J ends were trimmed by 0 bases and 4 bases, with 10 bases remaining between them. The CDR3 runs 13 residues. Study conclusions and caveats: Clonotypes found in both CD4 and CD8 compartments made up a small share. Most clones from primary vaccination resurfaced after the booster (roughly 96% CD4, over 75% CD8).

5'RACE template switching generated TCR cDNA, adding a universal primer site and UMIs. Each CDR3 protein is one row after TCRdb ran MiXCR on the 5' RACE reads. The data hold hundreds of thousands of distinct CDR3 sequences, with under 20% observed a single time. A remark on this clonotype: What it binds is unknown.

The TCR originated in a man aged 18-30 years who received the YFV17D yellow fever vaccine. This chain joins TRBV29-1 and TRBJ2-7, with D hard to call. The specimen comprised PBMCs, sampled before the yellow fever booster vaccination. CDR3 sequence: CSVEEDVSYEQYF. CDR3 coding DNA: TGCAGCGTTGAAGAGGACGTCTCGTACGAGCAGTACTTC.